This record covers a single T cell receptor beta chain. Its antigen is undetermined. The data derive from a study of cytomegalovirus exposure and HLA in healthy donors. Study-level points and caveats: There were some V segments, including TRBV6-2 and TRBV6-3, excluded as indistinguishable.

This CDR3 comprises 16 residues. The V gene's germline CDR1 is MNHEY and CDR2 SMNVEV (reference sequence). V lost 0 bases and J lost 0, with 6 bases in between. Primers included in the PCR were 60 Vbeta and 13 Jbeta primers. Data came from immunoSEQ multiplex PCR; TCRdb stores just in-frame clones and leaves some out. The sample holds about 150,000 clones; roughly 80% are singletons and the top ten take around an eighth. The V call is TRBV27, the J call TRBJ2-6; D uncertain. Specimen: PBMCs. The receptor's source is a man aged 40-49 years in good health and CMV-seropositive. CDR3 loop: CASSLSRTSGANVLTF. The CDR3 nucleotides read TGTGCCAGCAGTTTATCGAGAACCTCTGGGGCCAACGTCCTGACTTTC.